This T cell receptor beta chain was documented in a study of OX40 agonist ivuxolimab in advanced cancers. Repertoires were generated with immunoSEQ multiplex PCR, while TCRdb's copy carries only in-frame clones and drops some. The table has roughly 48,000 clones, roughly 84% seen once. In regard to this clone: The antigen is undetermined.

Drawing of blood for sampling happened at baseline, at cycle 4 day 1, and at cycle 7 day 1. The CDR3 runs 14 residues. V was pared by 7 bases and J by 3 bases, with 13 bases between. CDR1 and CDR2 from the germline V gene are LNHDA and SQIVND (reference sequence). Overall study findings and caveats: Among expanded peripheral T cells, antigen specificity went undetermined. Expanded clones tended on average to be more numerous among CD8+ T cells than CD4+. Partial responders dosed at 0.1-3.0 mg/kg displayed clonal expansion ranking among the lowest.

The sequencing here drew on CD4+ or CD8+ T cells sorted from blood, taken in a trial of the OX40 agonist ivuxolimab. The clonotype comes from an adult with an advanced solid tumor such as melanoma, head and neck, liver or kidney cancer. The chain combines TRBV19 with TRBJ1-5, with D uncertain. CDR3 protein: CASTPRGYNQPQHF. CDR3 DNA: TGTGCCAGTACCCCCCGCGGGTACAATCAGCCCCAGCATTTT.